This T cell receptor beta chain was sequenced for a study of T cell clones after liver transplantation. Study-level background: Without induction therapy, subjects received standard immunosuppression until 12-24 months post-transplant. Study-wide results and caveats: Graft donor-reactive T cells may have migrated into the graft rather than being deleted. Small, mixed patient groups and varying post-transplant times limit these conclusions.

Sequencing used immunoSEQ multiplex PCR; TCRdb keeps in-frame clones, though not all of them. Among around 77,000 clones, about 80% were seen once, and the ten largest hold about 0.79%. The V end was cut by 3 bases, the J end by 0 bases, with 8 bases between. The CDR3 has 14 residues. Germline loops: CDR1 KGHSH, CDR2 LQKENI. Remarks on this clone: Its matching antigen is unknown.

This specimen consisted of CD4+ T cells from blood, obtained 12 months after liver transplant. The chain couples TRBV18 to TRBJ1-1; no firm D call. The TCR sequence derives from a human patient who received a liver transplant. Some T cells may have come from the graft donor. CDR3 region: CASSPVQLNTEAFF. The CDR3 nucleotides read TGTGCCAGCTCACCGGTGCAGTTGAACACTGAAGCTTTCTTT.